This T cell receptor (beta chain) was documented in a study of blood T cells in healthy people across ages. Points from the study as a whole: A roughly linear fall in TCR beta diversity per million T cells was seen with increasing age.

This CDR3 is built from 15 residues. Trimming took 7 bases from V and 4 from J; bases not matched to a gene: 10. CDR1 is MNHNS, CDR2 SASEGT, per germline. The use of a sample-barcoded 5' primer and a J-beta primer mix characterized a second PCR of about 7 to 12 cycles. Tags on each cDNA molecule came from a template-switch adaptor with 12 random nucleotides. TCRdb fed the 5' RACE reads into MiXCR, producing one record per CDR3 protein. The repertoire consists of hundreds of thousands of distinct CDR3 sequences, with 49% occurring once and the leading ten covering around a third. Extracted total RNA amounted to at least 6 micrograms for each sample. With regard to this clonotype: The antigen is unknown.

J is TRBJ2-7 and V is TRBV6-1; the match to TRBD1 covers 10 bases. This sequence originates from a woman aged 55-70 years in good health. Sequences were obtained from blood. CDR3 DNA: TGTGCCAGCAACCCCCAGGACAGGGGGTTGTACGAGCAGTACTTC. As protein: CASNPQDRGLYEQYF.